This T cell receptor beta chain emerged from a study of early T cells in non-severe SARS-CoV-2 infection. Individual cDNA molecules each received unique molecular identifiers attached to them. One entry per CDR3 protein, called by TCRdb with MiXCR from the 5' RACE reads. The data show approximately 70,000 distinct CDR3 sequences, more than 3.5% seen once. The sample consisted of whole blood, taken at baseline. This receptor was obtained from an adult who was a healthcare worker with PCR-confirmed SARS-CoV-2 infection or an uninfected control (not recorded which). The donor label of this sample is uncertain.

CDR3 residues: CASSLIGDEQFF. CDR3 nucleotides: TGTGCCAGCAGCTTAATAGGGGATGAGCAGTTCTTC. This chain joins TRBV7-2 and TRBJ2-1; possible D gene TRBD1, 5 bases. CDR1 is SGHTA, CDR2 FQGNSA, per germline. CDR3 length: 12 amino acids. With 2 bases removed from V and 8 bases from J, the gap between germline ends came to 7 bases.